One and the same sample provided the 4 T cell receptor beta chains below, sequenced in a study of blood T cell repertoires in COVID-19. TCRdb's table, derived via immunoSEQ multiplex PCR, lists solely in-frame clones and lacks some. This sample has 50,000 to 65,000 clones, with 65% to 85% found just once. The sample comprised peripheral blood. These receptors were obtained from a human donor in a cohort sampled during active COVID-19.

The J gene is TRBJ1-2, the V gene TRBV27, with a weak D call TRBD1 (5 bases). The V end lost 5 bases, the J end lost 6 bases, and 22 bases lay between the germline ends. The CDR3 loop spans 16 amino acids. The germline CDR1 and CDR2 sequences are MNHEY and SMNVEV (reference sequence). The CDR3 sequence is CASSTLRDSIGDGYTF. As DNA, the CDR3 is TGTGCCAGCAGTACCCTCCGAGACAGCATAGGAGATGGCTACACCTTC.

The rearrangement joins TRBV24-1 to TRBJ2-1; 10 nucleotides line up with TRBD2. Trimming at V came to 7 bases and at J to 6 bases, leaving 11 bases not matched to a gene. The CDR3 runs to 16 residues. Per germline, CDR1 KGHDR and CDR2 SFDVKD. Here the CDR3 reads CATSHPSGRAGNEQFF. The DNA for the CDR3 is TGTGCCACCAGCCATCCCAGCGGGAGGGCCGGCAATGAGCAGTTCTTC.

CDR3 region: CASSLRTGRTEAFF. Here the CDR3 DNA reads TGTGCCAGCAGCTTACGGACAGGGAGGACTGAAGCTTTCTTT. The chain employs TRBV6-5 and TRBJ1-1, with TRBD1 matching 8 bases. The CDR3 contains 14 residues. Trimming at V came to 6 bases and at J to 5 bases, leaving 8 bases not matched to a gene. CDR1 and CDR2 from the germline V gene are MNHEY and SVGAGI.

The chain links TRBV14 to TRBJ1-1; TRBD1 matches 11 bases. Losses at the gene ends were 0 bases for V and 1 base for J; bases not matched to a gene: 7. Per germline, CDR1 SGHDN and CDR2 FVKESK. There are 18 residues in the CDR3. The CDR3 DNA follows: TGTGCCAGCAGCCAAGATAGGACAGGGGGCGGTCCGAACACTGAAGCTTTCTTT. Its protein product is CASSQDRTGGGPNTEAFF.